The 20 T cell receptor beta chains in this list originate from one sample, sequenced in a study of CD8 T cells in ankylosing spondylitis. TCRdb passed the 5' RACE reads through MiXCR, listing each CDR3 protein once. The data contain about 240,000 distinct CDR3 sequences, about 11% of them singletons. Input material: blood, either unsorted or a sorted T cell fraction (not recorded which). These receptors all come from a male donor with ankylosing spondylitis or in good health (not recorded which).

This clonotype showed up many times. V gene TRBV6-2 or TRBV6-3 combines with J gene TRBJ2-7; perhaps TRBD2 as D (5 bases). Germline V CDR1 and CDR2: MNHEY, SVGEGT. The V end was cut by 6 bases, the J end by 3 bases, with 12 bases between. The CDR3 sequence is 13 residues long. Here the CDR3 reads CASRPITSYEQYF. CDR3 bases: TGTGCCAGCAGGCCCATTACTAGCTACGAGCAGTACTTC.

This clonotype was found many times. This chain uses TRBV7-3 with TRBJ2-3, with 8 bases lining up with TRBD1. Trimming removed 5 bases from V and 3 bases from J; junction bases left unmatched: 4. The CDR3 totals 14 residues. Germline CDR1 reads SGHTA; CDR2 reads FQGTGA. The CDR3 reads CASSKGQGTDTQYF. Written as DNA, the CDR3 is TGTGCCAGCAGCAAAGGACAGGGTACAGATACGCAGTATTTT.

This clonotype was seen only a few times. The rearrangement uses TRBV28 and TRBJ2-7, with D perhaps matching TRBD1 or TRBD2 (5 bases each). The length of the CDR3 is 14 residues. Trimming took 6 bases from V and 4 from J, leaving 16 bases between them. CDR1 is MDHEN, CDR2 SYDVKM, per germline. This CDR3 reads CASRLSGTGYEQYF. The CDR3 bases are TGTGCCAGCAGGCTTTCCGGGACGGGGTACGAGCAGTACTTC.

This CDR3 reads CSVSAGGYNEQFF. Written as DNA, the CDR3 is TGCAGTGTTTCGGCGGGGGGCTACAATGAGCAGTTCTTC. The chain joins TRBV20-1 to TRBJ2-1; 8 bases are shared with TRBD2. CDR1 DFQATT and CDR2 SNEGSKA come from the germline V gene (reference sequence). The CDR3 runs 13 residues. Losses at the gene ends were 7 bases for V and 3 bases for J; bases not matched to a gene: 5.

The CDR3 DNA sequence: TGTGCCAGCAGTAGCGGGTATACGAACACTGAAGCTTTCTTT. Translation: CASSSGYTNTEAFF. The chain is built from TRBV7-9 and TRBJ1-1; D is ambiguous. The CDR3 is 14 amino acids. Trimming removed 6 bases at V and 1 base at J, with 12 bases between. Germline V gene sequence: CDR1 SEHNR, CDR2 FQNEAQ (reference sequence).

This clonotype was detected a few times. The V and J genes are TRBV18 and TRBJ1-1; D not resolved. This CDR3 has 15 amino acids. The germline V and J ends were trimmed by 4 bases and 5 bases, with 17 bases remaining between them. Per germline, CDR1 KGHSH and CDR2 LQKENI. Written as DNA, the CDR3 is TGTGCCAGCTCACAGACCATCGTAACGGGTACTGAAGCTTTCTTT. It translates to CASSQTIVTGTEAFF.

This clonotype was detected ten times or more. Here the CDR3 reads CASSLEYVLAKTDTQYF. DNA for the CDR3: TGCGCCAGCAGCTTGGAGTATGTCCTAGCGAAGACAGATACGCAGTATTTT. The chain carries TRBV5-1 and TRBJ2-3; D possibly corresponds to TRBD2 (6 bases). This CDR3 region has 17 residues. The germline V gene encodes CDR1 SGHRS and CDR2 YFSETQ. V shed 0 bases and J shed 3 bases, with 17 bases lying between them. Full variable domain (outside the CDR3, taken from reference TRBV5-1 and TRBJ2-3): KAGVTQTPRYLIKTRGQQVTLSCSPISGHRSVSWYQQTPGQGLQFLFEYFSETQRNKGNFPGRFSGRQFSNSRSEMNVSTLELGDSALYLCASSLEYVLAKTDTQYFGPGTRLTVL.

There are many counts of this clonotype. V gene TRBV5-1 combines with J gene TRBJ1-2; D call uncertain. This CDR3 contains 14 residues. Germline V gene sequence: CDR1 SGHRS, CDR2 YFSETQ. Trimming shortened V by 2 bases and J by 4 bases, and 12 bases separated the two germline ends. The CDR3 is CASSLDGGSYGYTF. The CDR3 DNA reads TGCGCCAGCAGCTTAGACGGAGGGTCCTATGGCTACACCTTC.

In its sample, this clonotype was seen many times. The chain uses TRBV5-1 and TRBJ2-1, with D tentatively TRBD2 (6 bases). The CDR3 runs to 11 residues. Germline values: CDR1 SGHRS, CDR2 YFSETQ. The germline V and J ends were trimmed by 4 bases and 10 bases, with 9 bases remaining between them. CDR3 sequence: CASSILAEQFF. The CDR3 DNA reads as TGCGCCAGCAGCATCCTAGCGGAGCAGTTCTTC. The full variable domain, its missing parts supplied by reference TRBV5-1 and TRBJ2-1, is KAGVTQTPRYLIKTRGQQVTLSCSPISGHRSVSWYQQTPGQGLQFLFEYFSETQRNKGNFPGRFSGRQFSNSRSEMNVSTLELGDSALYLCASSILAEQFFGPGTRLTVL.

This clonotype was seen at least ten times. The CDR3 DNA follows: TGTGCCAGCATTGAGCCCCGAGGCCCCGGGGAGCTGTTTTTT. Residues: CASIEPRGPGELFF. The chain employs TRBV6-1 and TRBJ2-2; D ambiguous. The CDR3 consists of 14 residues. CDR1 MNHNS and CDR2 SASEGT come from the germline V gene. With 7 bases removed from V and 6 bases from J, the gap between germline ends came to 15 bases.

In its sample, this clonotype was seen many times. This chain joins TRBV5-1 and TRBJ2-5; weak D call: TRBD2 (5 bases). Germline CDR1 SGHRS, CDR2 YFSETQ. CDR3 length: 16 residues. V shed 3 bases and J shed 1 base, with 16 bases lying between them. As DNA, the CDR3 is TGCGCCAGCAGCTCCTACCAGGCGGCGGGCCAAGAGACCCAGTACTTC. Amino acids: CASSSYQAAGQETQYF.

This clonotype occurred many times. CDR3 protein: CASSFFGNHYEQYF. CDR3 bases: TGTGCCAGCAGTTTCTTCGGGAACCACTACGAGCAGTACTTC. The chain joins TRBV5-6 to TRBJ2-7; D might be TRBD2 (5 bases). The germline CDR1 and CDR2 sequences are SGHDT and YYEEEE. The CDR3 consists of 14 residues. Trimming stripped 5 bases from V and 3 bases from J, with 15 bases between.

The chain carries TRBV7-2 and TRBJ2-7, with 7 bases matching TRBD2. V trimming: 1 base; J trimming: 7 bases; junction bases outside the gene matches: 4. This CDR3 is built from 13 residues. Germline V gene lookup returns CDR1 SGHTA and CDR2 FQGNSA. The CDR3 region is CASSLVAGDEQYF. The CDR3 region has the DNA TGTGCCAGCAGCTTAGTCGCGGGAGATGAGCAGTACTTC. Filled out from reference TRBV7-2 and TRBJ2-7, the complete variable domain reads GAGVSQSPSNKVTEKGKDVELRCDPISGHTALYWYRQSLGQGLEFLIYFQGNSAPDKSGLPSDRFSAERTGGSVSTLTIQRTQQEDSAVYLCASSLVAGDEQYFGPGTRLTVT.

This chain joins TRBV28 and TRBJ1-6; D is ambiguous. The CDR3 runs 12 residues. Per the germline V gene, CDR1 is MDHEN and CDR2 is SYDVKM. V lost 2 bases and J lost 8, with 4 bases in between. CDR3 coding DNA: TGTGCCAGCAGTTTAGTATATTCACCCCTCCACTTT. This translates into CASSLVYSPLHF.

Notes on this clonotype: A much larger clonotype is one base distant, so this may be a read error. This chain links TRBV6-7 with TRBJ1-2; 10 bases line up with TRBD1. TRBV6-7 is placed among ORFs of uncertain function. The CDR3 runs 19 residues. The chain's CDR3 is CACSYWGQGRRNENYGYTF. The CDR3 DNA reads as TGTGCCTGCAGTTATTGGGGACAGGGGAGACGAAACGAAAACTATGGCTACACCTTC.

The sample holds many counts of this clonotype. CDR3 sequence: CASSRDRPFGDEQFF. The CDR3 coding sequence is TGTGCCAGCAGTAGGGACAGGCCCTTCGGCGATGAGCAGTTCTTC. This chain connects TRBV12-3 or TRBV12-4 to TRBJ2-1; 8 bases map to TRBD1. This CDR3 has 15 residues. V lost 5 bases and J lost 8; bases outside the gene matches: 11.

This clonotype was seen many times. The chain has TRBV12-3 or TRBV12-4 and TRBJ1-1; D possibly corresponds to TRBD1 (5 bases). The CDR3 is 12 amino acids. V was clipped by 3 bases and J by 6 bases, with 8 bases between them. For the CDR3, the DNA is TGTGCCAGCAGTTTGGGGGTACCTGAAGCTTTCTTT. It encodes CASSLGVPEAFF.

This clonotype occurred many times. The rearrangement joins TRBV5-1 to TRBJ2-1, with TRBD2 identical over 14 bases. With V trimmed by 4 bases and J by 7 bases, 4 bases remained unmatched. This CDR3 spans 15 amino acids. Germline V gives CDR1 SGHRS, CDR2 YFSETQ. In DNA, the CDR3 is TGCGCCAGCAGCCCCGGGACTAGCGGGGGTAATGAGCAGTTCTTC. Translation: CASSPGTSGGNEQFF.

This clonotype was seen ten or more times. This rearrangement joins TRBV12-3 or TRBV12-4 to TRBJ2-1; 7 nucleotides match TRBD1. The CDR3 spans 15 residues. The junction had 8 bases not matched to a gene; V was cut back by 5 bases and J by 4 bases. CDR3 in amino acids: CASSPRGGTYNEQFF. CDR3 sequence (DNA): TGTGCCAGCAGTCCCCGAGGGGGCACGTACAATGAGCAGTTCTTC.

This clonotype was recorded many times. The chain links TRBV5-6 to TRBJ2-5; no clear D. Trimming left V 1 base short and J 7 bases short, with 20 bases between. Germline assignment: CDR1 SGHDT and CDR2 YYEEEE. The CDR3 extends over 16 amino acids. The CDR3: CASSLLGFAPRGTQYF. The CDR3 region has the DNA TGTGCCAGCAGCTTGTTAGGCTTCGCTCCGCGAGGGACCCAGTACTTC.